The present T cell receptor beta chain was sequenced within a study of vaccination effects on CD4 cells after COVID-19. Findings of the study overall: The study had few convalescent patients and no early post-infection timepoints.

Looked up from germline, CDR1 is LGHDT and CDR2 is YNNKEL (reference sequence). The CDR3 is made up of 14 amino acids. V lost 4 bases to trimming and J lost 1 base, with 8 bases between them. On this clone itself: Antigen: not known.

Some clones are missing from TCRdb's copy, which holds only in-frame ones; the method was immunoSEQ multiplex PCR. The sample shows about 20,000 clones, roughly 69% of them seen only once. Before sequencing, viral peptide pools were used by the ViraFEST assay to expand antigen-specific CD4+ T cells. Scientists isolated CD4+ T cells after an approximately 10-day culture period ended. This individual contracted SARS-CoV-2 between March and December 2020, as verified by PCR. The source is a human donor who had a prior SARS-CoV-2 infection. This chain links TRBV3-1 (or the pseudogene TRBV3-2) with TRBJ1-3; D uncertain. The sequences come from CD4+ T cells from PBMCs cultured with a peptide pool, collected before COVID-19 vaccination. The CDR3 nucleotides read TGTGCCAGCAGCCCGAGGGAGTCTGGAAACACCATATATTTT. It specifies CASSPRESGNTIYF.